The T cell receptor beta chain described here comes from a study of blood T cell repertoires in COVID-19. Study details: Specimens from acute and convalescent COVID-19 originated in the United States, Italy and Spain. T cells, B-cell-depleted T cells, or PBMCs supplied cDNA or gDNA.

In the source study's methods: For nucleated cells, counts were estimated from reference gene primer amplification. Profiling relied on immunoSEQ multiplex PCR, and the TCRdb table lists in-frame clones only, not all of them. V and J calls and clone size are those listed in that table; D and trimming were worked out from the DNA. This table has roughly 120,000 clones, more than 75% appearing once. This clone has just one count. V was shortened by 0 bases and J by 3 bases, with 23 bases between the two germline ends. Germline V lookup: CDR1 LNHNV, CDR2 YYDKDF (reference sequence). The CDR3 contains 19 residues. The Seattle patients joined while their infection was active and were tracked longitudinally afterward.

The chain joins TRBV15 to TRBJ1-2; a weak D match, TRBD1 (6 bases). The receptor was isolated from a man aged 60-69 years with COVID-19, enrolled during active disease. Sequencing was performed on peripheral blood. The CDR3 loop is CATSRDSGGRTVSHYGYTF. In DNA form, the CDR3 reads TGTGCCACCAGCAGAGATTCGGGGGGTAGGACAGTATCACACTATGGCTACACCTTC.